Listed below are T cell receptor beta chains from one sample, sequenced in a study of patients and donors after allogeneic stem cell transplantation. TCRdb re-derived calls from the RT-PCR reads in MiXCR, one entry per CDR3 protein. The sample has some 880,000 distinct CDR3 sequences, approximately 19% seen once; the top ten hold roughly 6%. The source material was blood, either unsorted or a sorted T cell fraction (not recorded which). Receptors originate from a human donor who was either an allogeneic HSCT recipient or a stem cell or donor lymphocyte infusion donor (not recorded which). It is not recorded whose cells these are; they may come from a transplant donor. Both conserved end residues are part of each CDR3. The listing skips clone size in some rows; elsewhere it reads once, few, many or a size class.

TRBV5-1	.	CASSLPSLANNEQFF
TRBV7-2	many	CASSLGLLEQFF
TRBV5-6	.	CASRKRGLPIYEQYF
TRBV20-1	.	CSASGPTSGGSGANVLTF
TRBV30	few	CAWTLRQGFIETQYF
TRBV12-3/TRBV12-4	.	CASSWGELNTEAFF
TRBV27	.	CASSQRGVYNEQFF
TRBV4-1	few	CASSQDLAEKYF
TRBV4-2	.	CASSQGVPNTQYF
TRBV19	.	CASSIAGTLTGELFF
TRBV2	.	CASSELGTYNEQFF
TRBV12-3/TRBV12-4	many	CASSDRADSTDTQYF
TRBV30	.	CAWNTEFYTEAFF
TRBV7-9	.	CASSPTPYPSGANVLTF
TRBV7-2	.	CASSLVRGSTSPLHF
TRBV6-2/TRBV6-3	few	CASSYSGLHYEQYF
TRBV12-3/TRBV12-4	.	CASTLAAGDGYTF
TRBV11-2	few	CASSLFGTSGATGELFF
TRBV11-1	many	CASSFRRSNTEAFF
TRBV7-9	.	CASSLFSGPSSYEQYF
TRBV20-1	.	CSAISRNTEAFF
TRBV27	.	CASSSNTGFWPETQYF
TRBV3-1	.	CASSQESRYEQYF
TRBV2	.	CASSSEGQSSGNTIYF
TRBV4-1	few	CASSQVVDTQYF
TRBV12-3/TRBV12-4	many	CASSLGTAEGQPQHF
TRBV5-1	few	CASSLGTSGRVLSDTQYF
TRBV9	many	CASNGRGGSYNSPLHF
TRBV20-1	.	CSATSGGIFDTQYF
TRBV29-1	.	CSDTTGGDGYTF
TRBV7-2	.	CASSLIAGSGELFF
TRBV5-1	.	CASSPVVTDTQYF
TRBV9	.	CASSAQRLAGGPDTQYF
TRBV15	few	CATSTAGASGYTF
TRBV12-3/TRBV12-4	few	CASSSEGGNEQFF
TRBV28	many	CASSHQGAKTGELFF
TRBV5-1	.	CASLRQGQYEQYF
TRBV24-1	many	CATSESGTGNTEAFF
TRBV4-3	.	CASSQVSQGLSARTEAFF
TRBV28	few	CASSHGRLSYEQYF
TRBV7-9	.	CASSLEPSGIAGELFF
TRBV6-1	few	CASSDDRNPWNTEAFF
TRBV6-2/TRBV6-3	.	CASTQGGRAQYF
TRBV7-2	.	CASSLFTRPTYNEQFF